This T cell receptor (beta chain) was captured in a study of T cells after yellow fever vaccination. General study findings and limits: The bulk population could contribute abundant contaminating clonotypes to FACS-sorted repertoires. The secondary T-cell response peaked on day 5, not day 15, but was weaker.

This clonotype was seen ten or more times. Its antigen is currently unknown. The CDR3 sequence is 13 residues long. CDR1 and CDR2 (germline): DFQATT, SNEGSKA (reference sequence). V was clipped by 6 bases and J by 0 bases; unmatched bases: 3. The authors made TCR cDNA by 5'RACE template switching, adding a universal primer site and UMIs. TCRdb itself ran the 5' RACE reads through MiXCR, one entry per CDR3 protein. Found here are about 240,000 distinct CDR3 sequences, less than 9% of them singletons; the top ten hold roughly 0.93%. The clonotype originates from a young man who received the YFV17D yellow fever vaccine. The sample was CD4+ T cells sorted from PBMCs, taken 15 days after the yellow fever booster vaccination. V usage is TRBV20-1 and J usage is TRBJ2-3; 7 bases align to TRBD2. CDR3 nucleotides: TGCAGTGCGGGAGGGGTTAGCACAGATACGCAGTATTTT. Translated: CSAGGVSTDTQYF.